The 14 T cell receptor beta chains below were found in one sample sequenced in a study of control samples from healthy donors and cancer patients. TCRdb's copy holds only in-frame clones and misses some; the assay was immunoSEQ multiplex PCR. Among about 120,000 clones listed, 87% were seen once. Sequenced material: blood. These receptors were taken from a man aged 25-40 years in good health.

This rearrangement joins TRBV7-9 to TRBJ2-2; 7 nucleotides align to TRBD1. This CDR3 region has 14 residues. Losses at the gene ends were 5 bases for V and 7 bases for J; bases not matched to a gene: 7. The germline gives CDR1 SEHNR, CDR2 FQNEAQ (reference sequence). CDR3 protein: CASSARTGRGELFF. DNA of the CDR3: TGTGCCAGCAGCGCCCGGACAGGTCGCGGGGAGCTGTTTTTT.

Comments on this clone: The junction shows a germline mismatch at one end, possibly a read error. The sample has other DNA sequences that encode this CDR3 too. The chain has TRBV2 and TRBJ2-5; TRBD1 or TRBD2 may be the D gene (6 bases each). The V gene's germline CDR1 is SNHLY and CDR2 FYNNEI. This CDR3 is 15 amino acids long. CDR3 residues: CASRRDTPKEETQYF. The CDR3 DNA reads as TGTGCCAGCAGGCGGGACACCCCGAAGGAGGAGACTCAGTACTTC.

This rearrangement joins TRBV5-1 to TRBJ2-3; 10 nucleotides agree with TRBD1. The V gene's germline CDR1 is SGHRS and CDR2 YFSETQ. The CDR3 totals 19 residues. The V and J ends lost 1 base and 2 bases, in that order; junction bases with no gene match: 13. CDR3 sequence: CASSLMGVGQGGITDTQYF. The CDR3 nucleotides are TGCGCCAGCAGCTTGATGGGAGTCGGACAGGGGGGAATCACAGATACGCAGTATTTT.

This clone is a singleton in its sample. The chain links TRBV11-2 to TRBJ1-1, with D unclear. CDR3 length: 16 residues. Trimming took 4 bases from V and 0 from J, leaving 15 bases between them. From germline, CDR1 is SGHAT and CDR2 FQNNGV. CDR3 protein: CASSSQLGRLNTEAFF. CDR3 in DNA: TGTGCCAGCAGCTCCCAGCTAGGACGGTTGAACACTGAAGCTTTCTTT. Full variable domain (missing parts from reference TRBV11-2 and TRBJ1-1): EAGVAQSPRYKIIEKRQSVAFWCNPISGHATLYWYQQILGQGPKLLIQFQNNGVVDDSQLPKDRFSAERLKGVDSTLKIQPAKLEDSAVYLCASSSQLGRLNTEAFFGQGTRLTVV.

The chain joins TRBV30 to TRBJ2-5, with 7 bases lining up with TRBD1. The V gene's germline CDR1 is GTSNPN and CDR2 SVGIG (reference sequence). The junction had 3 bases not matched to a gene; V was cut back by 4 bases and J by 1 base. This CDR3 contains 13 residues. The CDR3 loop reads CAWTAGGQETQYF. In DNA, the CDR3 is TGTGCCTGGACGGCAGGGGGCCAAGAGACCCAGTACTTC.

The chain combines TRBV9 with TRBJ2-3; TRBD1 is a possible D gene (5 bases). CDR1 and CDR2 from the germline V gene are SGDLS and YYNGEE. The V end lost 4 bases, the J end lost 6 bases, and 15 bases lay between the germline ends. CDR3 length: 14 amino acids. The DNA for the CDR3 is TGTGCCAGCAGCCGAAGCAGGGTTGCGGATACGCAGTATTTT. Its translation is CASSRSRVADTQYF.

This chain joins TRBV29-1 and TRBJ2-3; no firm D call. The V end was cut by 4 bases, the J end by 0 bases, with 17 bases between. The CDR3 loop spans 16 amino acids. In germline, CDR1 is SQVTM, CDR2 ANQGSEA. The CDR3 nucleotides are TGCAGCGTTGCTCGGCTGCAGACCACTAGCACAGATACGCAGTATTTT. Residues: CSVARLQTTSTDTQYF.

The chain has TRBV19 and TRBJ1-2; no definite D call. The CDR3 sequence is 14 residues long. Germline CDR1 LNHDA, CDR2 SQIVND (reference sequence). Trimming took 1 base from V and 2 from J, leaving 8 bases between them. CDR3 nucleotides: TGTGCCAGTAGTATAGGCGGAGGGAACTATGGCTACACCTTC. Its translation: CASSIGGGNYGYTF.

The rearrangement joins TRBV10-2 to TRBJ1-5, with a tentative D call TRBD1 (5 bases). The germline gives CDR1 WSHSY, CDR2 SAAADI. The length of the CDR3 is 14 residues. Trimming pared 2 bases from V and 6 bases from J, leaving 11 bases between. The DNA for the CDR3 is TGCGCCAGCAGTGAGACAGTCGGGGGTCAGCCCCAGCATTTT. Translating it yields CASSETVGGQPQHF.

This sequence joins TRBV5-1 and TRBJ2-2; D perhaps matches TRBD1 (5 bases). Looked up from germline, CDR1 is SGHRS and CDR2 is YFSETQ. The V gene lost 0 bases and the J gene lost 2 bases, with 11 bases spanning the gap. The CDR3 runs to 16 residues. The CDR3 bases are TGCGCCAGCAGCTTGGAAGGGGCGCTAAACACCGGGGAGCTGTTTTTT. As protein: CASSLEGALNTGELFF. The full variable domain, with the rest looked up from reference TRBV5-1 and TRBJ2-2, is KAGVTQTPRYLIKTRGQQVTLSCSPISGHRSVSWYQQTPGQGLQFLFEYFSETQRNKGNFPGRFSGRQFSNSRSEMNVSTLELGDSALYLCASSLEGALNTGELFFGEGSRLTVL.

As DNA, the CDR3 is TGCAGTGTTAGTCGGGGGGCTACTGAAGCTTTCTTT. Translation gives CSVSRGATEAFF. The chain employs TRBV20-1 and TRBJ1-1, with D possibly being TRBD1 (6 bases). Germline V gene sequence: CDR1 DFQATT, CDR2 SNEGSKA (reference sequence). This CDR3 contains 12 residues. With 7 bases removed from V and 5 bases from J, the gap between germline ends came to 14 bases.

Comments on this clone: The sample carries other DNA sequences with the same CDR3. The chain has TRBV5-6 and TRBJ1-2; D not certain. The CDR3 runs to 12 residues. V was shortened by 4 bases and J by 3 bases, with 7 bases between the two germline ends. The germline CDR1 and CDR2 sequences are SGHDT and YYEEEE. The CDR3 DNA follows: TGTGCCAGCAGCCTGACTGACTATGGCTACACCTTC. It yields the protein CASSLTDYGYTF.

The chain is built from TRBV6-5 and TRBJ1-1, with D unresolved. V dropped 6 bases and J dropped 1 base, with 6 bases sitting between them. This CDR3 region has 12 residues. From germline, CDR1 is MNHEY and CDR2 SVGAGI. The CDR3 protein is CASRGRNTEAFF. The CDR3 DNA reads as TGTGCCAGCAGGGGGAGGAACACTGAAGCTTTCTTT.

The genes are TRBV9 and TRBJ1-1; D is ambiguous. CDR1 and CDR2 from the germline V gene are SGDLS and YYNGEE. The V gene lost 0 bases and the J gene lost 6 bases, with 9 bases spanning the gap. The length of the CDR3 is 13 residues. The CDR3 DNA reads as TGTGCCAGCAGCGTAGGACTCAGTCCTGAAGCTTTCTTT. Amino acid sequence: CASSVGLSPEAFF.